This T cell receptor beta chain was documented in a study of Ad26.COV2.S vaccination and SARS-CoV-2 variants. Study summary: Intramuscular Ad26.COV2.S doses were given once or twice, 56 days apart.

Germline CDR1 reads SGHVS; CDR2 reads FQNEAQ. The germline V and J ends were trimmed by 1 base and 6 bases, with 12 bases remaining between them. The CDR3 is 15 amino acids. Documented treatment: some 19 received Ad26.COV2.S at low or high dose, single or two shots; 5 received placebo; per-sample allocation not given. Sampling occurred on day 63 after the first vaccine or placebo injection. Cohort 1b enrolled adults aged 18-55 years in Boston. Immunization relied on an Ad26 vector, which expressed Wuhan-strain SARS-CoV-2 spike. Measured with immunoSEQ multiplex PCR; TCRdb has only the in-frame clones, and not every one. Of roughly 680,000 clones in the sample, roughly nine tenths were seen once.

The sequence came from a person aged 18-60 years who received the Ad26.COV2.S COVID-19 vaccine or a placebo. This material consisted of peripheral blood, taken in a trial of Ad26.COV2.S vaccine versus placebo. V usage is TRBV7-8 and J usage is TRBJ2-2; D not certain. CDR3 region: CASSLVPGLAGELFF. CDR3 nucleotides: TGTGCCAGCAGCTTAGTCCCCGGGTTGGCCGGGGAGCTGTTTTTT.